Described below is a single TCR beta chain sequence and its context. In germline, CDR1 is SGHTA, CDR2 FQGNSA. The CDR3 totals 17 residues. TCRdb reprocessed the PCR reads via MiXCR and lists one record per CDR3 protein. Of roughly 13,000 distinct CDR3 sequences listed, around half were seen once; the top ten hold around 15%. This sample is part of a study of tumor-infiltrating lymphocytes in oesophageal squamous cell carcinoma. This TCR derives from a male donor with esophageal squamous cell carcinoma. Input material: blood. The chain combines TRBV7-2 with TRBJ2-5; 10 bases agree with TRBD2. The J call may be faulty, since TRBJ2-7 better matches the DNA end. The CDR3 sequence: CASSWGGGRTSGYEQYF. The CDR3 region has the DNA TGTGCCAGCAGCTGGGGAGGGGGAAGGACTAGCGGATACGAGCAGTACTTC.